This paragraph covers one T cell receptor (beta chain) sequence. Its target is unknown. This sample was taken from a study of cytomegalovirus exposure and HLA in healthy donors. PCR used 60 Vbeta primers and 13 Jbeta primers. Using immunoSEQ multiplex PCR, the repertoire was profiled, and TCRdb retains in-frame clones only, with some absent. The repertoire consists of about 85,000 clones, with more than 60% occurring once and the leading ten covering roughly 1.9%. General study results and limits: Among the CMV-associated chains, a few were confirmed in vitro as specific for CMV antigens.

The germline gives CDR1 SEHNR, CDR2 FQNEAQ (reference sequence). This CDR3 contains 13 residues. Trimming pared 2 bases from V and 7 bases from J, leaving 11 bases between. This rearrangement joins TRBV7-9 to TRBJ1-1; D is unresolved. The specimen sequenced was PBMCs. The clonotype comes from a boy aged 5 to 17 in good health and CMV-seronegative. CDR3 residues: CASSLSRIIEAFF. The DNA for the CDR3 is TGTGCCAGCAGCTTATCGCGGATAATTGAAGCTTTCTTT.